A single sample gave rise to the 15 T cell receptor beta chains below, sequenced in a study of blood T cell repertoires in COVID-19. Libraries were prepared by immunoSEQ multiplex PCR; TCRdb keeps only in-frame clonotypes and omits some of them. Seen here are 150,000 to 200,000 clones, 86% observed once, and the top ten hold almost 1%. The sequenced sample consisted of peripheral blood. Receptors were obtained from a man younger than 30 with acute or convalescent COVID-19.

This clone was picked up one time. This chain uses TRBV7-9 with TRBJ1-1; TRBD1 matches 8 bases. Germline loops: CDR1 SEHNR, CDR2 FQNEAQ (reference sequence). CDR3 size: 15 residues. Trimming at V came to 4 bases and at J to 3 bases, leaving 7 bases not matched to a gene. The CDR3: CASSSDRVKDTEAFF. CDR3 DNA: TGTGCCAGCAGCTCGGACAGGGTTAAGGACACTGAAGCTTTCTTT. Full variable domain (outside the CDR3, taken from reference TRBV7-9 and TRBJ1-1): DTGVSQNPRHKITKRGQNVTFRCDPISEHNRLYWYRQTLGQGPEFLTYFQNEAQLEKSRLLSDRFSAERPKGSFSTLEIQRTEQGDSAMYLCASSSDRVKDTEAFFGQGTRLTVV.

The CDR3 region has the DNA TGTGCCAGCAGCTTGACAGGGGATTCGTATGGCTACACCTTC. Residues: CASSLTGDSYGYTF. The J gene is TRBJ1-2, the V gene TRBV7-9, with 8 bases aligning to TRBD1. This CDR3 has 14 residues. Germline CDR1 is SEHNR and CDR2 is FQNEAQ (reference sequence). Trimming removed 3 bases from V and 5 bases from J; junction bases left unmatched: 5.

Only a few counts were recorded for this clone. This rearrangement joins TRBV9 to TRBJ1-3; TRBD1 is a possible D gene (5 bases). This CDR3 has 14 residues. Trimming shortened V by 0 bases and J by 2 bases, and 6 bases separated the two germline ends. The germline V gene encodes CDR1 SGDLS and CDR2 YYNGEE. The CDR3 spells CASSVEGAGNTIYF. The CDR3 DNA reads as TGTGCCAGCAGCGTAGAAGGGGCTGGAAACACCATATATTTT. Full variable domain (rest looked up from reference TRBV9 and TRBJ1-3): DSGVTQTPKHLITATGQRVTLRCSPRSGDLSVYWYQQSLDQGLQFLIQYYNGEERAKGNILERFSAQQFPDLHSELNLSSLELGDSALYFCASSVEGAGNTIYFGEGSWLTVV.

This sequence joins TRBV29-1 and TRBJ2-7; D may be TRBD1 (6 bases). Germline V gene data show CDR1 as SQVTM and CDR2 as ANQGSEA. The CDR3 length is 13 residues. Trimming pared 6 bases from V and 5 bases from J, leaving 17 bases between. In nucleotides, the CDR3 is TGCAGCGTCCAAGACAGGCATGGCGACGAGCAGTACGTC. Translated: CSVQDRHGDEQYV.

The CDR3 region has the DNA TGCGCCAGCAGTCAATCGGGGGCCTTCAATAAAGACTTCGAGCAGTACTTC. Protein: CASSQSGAFNKDFEQYF. This chain joins TRBV23-1 and TRBJ2-7; D possibly corresponds to TRBD1 (6 bases). TRBV23-1 is filed as an ORF, its function uncertain. This CDR3 contains 17 residues. Trimming took off 0 bases at V and 6 bases at J, with 21 bases between the two ends.

The chain is built from TRBV7-3 and TRBJ2-1; 8 nucleotides match TRBD2. Trimming removed 5 bases from V and 4 bases from J; junction bases left unmatched: 10. Germline V gene sequence: CDR1 SGHTA, CDR2 FQGTGA. The CDR3 totals 16 residues. The CDR3 DNA reads TGTGCCAGCAGCCCAACCAGCGGGGGCCCTTACAATGAGCAGTTCTTC. Translating gives CASSPTSGGPYNEQFF.

This clone was found once. The CDR3 sequence: CASSTGQGGTDTQYF. Written as DNA, the CDR3 is TGTGCCAGCAGCACTGGACAGGGGGGCACAGATACGCAGTATTTT. The chain couples TRBV7-9 to TRBJ2-3; 10 bases are shared with TRBD1. The CDR3 totals 15 residues. CDR1 is SEHNR, CDR2 FQNEAQ, per germline (reference sequence). V trimming: 5 bases; J trimming: 1 base; junction bases outside the gene matches: 3. Complete variable domain (other parts from reference TRBV7-9 and TRBJ2-3): DTGVSQNPRHKITKRGQNVTFRCDPISEHNRLYWYRQTLGQGPEFLTYFQNEAQLEKSRLLSDRFSAERPKGSFSTLEIQRTEQGDSAMYLCASSTGQGGTDTQYFGPGTRLTVL.

The gene calls are TRBV4-1 and TRBJ1-6, with TRBD1 identical over 7 bases. CDR1 and CDR2 from the germline V gene are MGHRA and YSYEKL. Trimming took 0 bases from V and 10 from J; bases not matched to a gene: 9. This CDR3 region has 16 residues. The CDR3 loop reads CASSQDGTGVYSPLHF. CDR3 nucleotides: TGCGCCAGCAGCCAAGACGGAACAGGGGTTTACTCACCCCTCCACTTT.

The chain uses TRBV28 and TRBJ1-5; D gene uncertain. Trimming took off 7 bases at V and 7 bases at J, with 23 bases between the two ends. Per germline, CDR1 MDHEN and CDR2 SYDVKM. The length of the CDR3 is 16 residues. CDR3 coding DNA: TGTGCCAGCACCCCCGTTCCCGGGAGGACGGAGCAGCCCCAGCATTTT. Amino acid sequence: CASTPVPGRTEQPQHF.

This rearrangement joins TRBV5-1 to TRBJ2-7, with D possibly matching TRBD1 (5 bases). V was clipped by 2 bases and J by 2 bases, with 11 bases between them. The germline gives CDR1 SGHRS, CDR2 YFSETQ. The length of the CDR3 is 14 residues. For the CDR3, the DNA is TGCGCCAGCAGCTTTGTGGGGCCCACCTACGAGCAGTACTTC. Translated, it gives CASSFVGPTYEQYF.

The chain employs TRBV7-3 and TRBJ2-3; a possible D gene is TRBD1 (6 bases). The germline V gene has CDR1 SGHTA and CDR2 FQGTGA. The CDR3 loop spans 15 amino acids. Trimming removed 6 bases from V and 6 bases from J, with 19 bases in between. Here the CDR3 DNA reads TGTGCCAGCAGTCAACCAGGGGCGCAAGTGGATACGCAGTATTTT. The encoded protein is CASSQPGAQVDTQYF.

The chain combines TRBV19 with TRBJ1-3; weak D call: TRBD1 (6 bases). Germline V lookup: CDR1 LNHDA, CDR2 SQIVND (reference sequence). CDR3 length: 16 amino acids. V dropped 7 bases and J dropped 0 bases, with 16 bases sitting between them. For the CDR3, the DNA is TGTGCCAGTAACCGCGGGGGGGCCCGCTCTGGAAACACCATATATTTT. This sequence encodes CASNRGGARSGNTIYF.

The count of this clone is one. This sequence joins TRBV27 and TRBJ2-1; possible D gene TRBD1, 6 bases. V dropped 6 bases and J dropped 5 bases, with 14 bases sitting between them. This CDR3 spans 14 amino acids. The germline gives CDR1 MNHEY, CDR2 SMNVEV (reference sequence). The CDR3 spells CASRQGTLNNEQFF. CDR3 in DNA: TGTGCCAGCAGACAGGGAACCCTTAACAATGAGCAGTTCTTC.

V is TRBV6-5 and J is TRBJ2-3; 7 nucleotides line up with TRBD1. Germline CDR1 reads MNHEY; CDR2 reads SVGAGI. The V segment lost 6 bases and the J segment 1 base; nucleotides outside the gene matches: 4. This CDR3 has 14 amino acids. In DNA form, the CDR3 reads TGTGCCAGCAGACAGGGGCCTCGCACAGATACGCAGTATTTT. As protein: CASRQGPRTDTQYF.

V and J are TRBV9 and TRBJ2-7; 7 bases are a match to TRBD1. With V trimmed by 0 bases and J by 3 bases, 3 bases remained unmatched. Per the germline V gene, CDR1 is SGDLS and CDR2 is YYNGEE. The CDR3 has 14 residues. The chain's CDR3 is CASSVGQGNYEQYF. The CDR3 region has the DNA TGTGCCAGCAGCGTAGGACAGGGCAACTACGAGCAGTACTTC.